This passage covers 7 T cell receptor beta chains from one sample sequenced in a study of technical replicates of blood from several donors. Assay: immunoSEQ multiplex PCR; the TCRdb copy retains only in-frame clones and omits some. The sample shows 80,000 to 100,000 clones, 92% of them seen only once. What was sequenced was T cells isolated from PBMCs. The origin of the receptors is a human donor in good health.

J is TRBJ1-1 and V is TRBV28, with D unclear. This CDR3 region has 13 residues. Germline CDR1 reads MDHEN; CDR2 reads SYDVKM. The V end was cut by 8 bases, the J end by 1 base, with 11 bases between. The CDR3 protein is CASLGVTNTEAFF. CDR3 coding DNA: TGTGCCAGCCTCGGTGTTACGAACACTGAAGCTTTCTTT.

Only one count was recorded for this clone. CDR3 bases: TGTGCCAGCAGCCATTCTAGCGGGGGGAGGTACGAGCAGTACTTC. This translates into CASSHSSGGRYEQYF. The chain joins TRBV5-4 to TRBJ2-7, with TRBD2 matching 11 bases. Germline V gene data show CDR1 as SGHNT and CDR2 as YYREEE (reference sequence). Unmatched junction bases numbered 7, after V lost 4 bases and J lost 4 bases. The length of the CDR3 is 15 residues. The variable domain in full, with the rest retrieved from reference TRBV5-4 and TRBJ2-7, is ETGVTQSPTHLIKTRGQQVTLRCSSQSGHNTVSWYQQALGQGPQFIFQYYREEENGRGNFPPRFSGLQFPNYSSELNVNALELDDSALYLCASSHSSGGRYEQYFGPGTRLTVT.

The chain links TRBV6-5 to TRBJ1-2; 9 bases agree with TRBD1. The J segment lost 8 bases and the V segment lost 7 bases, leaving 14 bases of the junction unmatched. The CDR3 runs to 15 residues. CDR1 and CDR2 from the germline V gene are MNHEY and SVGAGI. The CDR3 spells CASTPDRGFDRGYTF. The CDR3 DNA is TGTGCCAGCACCCCGGACAGGGGTTTCGATCGCGGCTACACCTTC.

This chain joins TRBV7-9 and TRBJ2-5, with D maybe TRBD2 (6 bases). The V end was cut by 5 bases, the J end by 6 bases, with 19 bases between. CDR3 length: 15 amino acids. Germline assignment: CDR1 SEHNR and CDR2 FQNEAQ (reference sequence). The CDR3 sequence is CASSHLEEGAKTQYF. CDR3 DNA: TGTGCCAGCAGCCACCTCGAGGAGGGCGCGAAGACCCAGTACTTC.

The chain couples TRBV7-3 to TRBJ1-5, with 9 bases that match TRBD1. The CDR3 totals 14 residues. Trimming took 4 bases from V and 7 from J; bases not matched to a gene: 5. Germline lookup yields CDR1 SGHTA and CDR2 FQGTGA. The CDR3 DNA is TGTGCCAGCAGCTCGGGACAGGGCCGACAGCCCCAGCATTTT. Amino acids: CASSSGQGRQPQHF.

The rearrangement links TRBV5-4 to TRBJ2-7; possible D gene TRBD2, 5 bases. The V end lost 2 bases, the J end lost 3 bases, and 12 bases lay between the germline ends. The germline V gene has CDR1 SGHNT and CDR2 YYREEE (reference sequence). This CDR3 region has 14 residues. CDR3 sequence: CASSLGLTYYEQYF. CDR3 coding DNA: TGTGCCAGCAGCTTAGGACTGACGTACTACGAGCAGTACTTC.

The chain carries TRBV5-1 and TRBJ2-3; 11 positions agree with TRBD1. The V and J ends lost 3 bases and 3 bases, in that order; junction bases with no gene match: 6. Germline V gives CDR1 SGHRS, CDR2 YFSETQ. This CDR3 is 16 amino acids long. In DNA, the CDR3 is TGCGCCAGCAGCTGGACAGGGGGCGCTGAAACAGATACGCAGTATTTT. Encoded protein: CASSWTGGAETDTQYF.